This TCR beta chain derives from a study of cytomegalovirus exposure and HLA in healthy donors. Regarding the study as a whole: Previously analyzed data showed that most TCR beta V segments were productive at a frequency of about 90% or about 30%.

60 Vbeta and 13 Jbeta primers were used in PCR. Profiling relied on immunoSEQ multiplex PCR, and the TCRdb table lists in-frame clones only, not all of them. This repertoire shows roughly 100,000 clones, roughly 76% found once; its top ten account for under 20%. The ends were cut back, 2 bases at V and 0 bases at J, with 6 bases in the middle. This CDR3 has 15 residues. Germline CDR1 SGDLS, CDR2 YYNGEE. This clone was seen only a few times. What it recognizes is unknown. The source material was PBMCs. The genes are TRBV9 and TRBJ1-6; D not certain. The TCR comes from a woman aged 55-75 years in good health and CMV-seropositive. CDR3 protein: CASSVADSYNSPLHF. The CDR3 nucleotides are TGTGCCAGCAGCGTGGCAGACTCCTATAATTCACCCCTCCACTTT.